The 16 T cell receptor beta chains listed next were all sequenced from one sample in a study of blood T cell repertoires in COVID-19. Sequencing used immunoSEQ multiplex PCR; TCRdb keeps in-frame clones, though not all of them. The table lists more than 95,000 clones, approximately 82% of them singletons. The sample consisted of peripheral blood. The receptors shown here come from a man older than 75 with active or convalescent COVID-19.

The gene calls are TRBV27 and TRBJ2-3, with 10 bases that match TRBD2. This CDR3 is built from 15 residues. The V gene end was trimmed by 6 bases and the J gene end by 7 bases; junction bases not matched to a gene: 10. Germline V CDR1 and CDR2: MNHEY, SMNVEV (reference sequence). CDR3 sequence: CASRKSGGGSNTQYF. CDR3 in DNA: TGTGCCAGCAGAAAAAGCGGGGGGGGTTCGAATACGCAGTATTTT.

This chain connects TRBV6-5 to TRBJ1-5, with D perhaps TRBD1 (6 bases). The CDR3 length is 15 residues. CDR1 MNHEY and CDR2 SVGAGI come from the germline V gene. V dropped 8 bases and J dropped 3 bases, with 17 bases sitting between them. In nucleotides, the CDR3 is TGTGCCAGCCGCCCTGGGGGGGCGGTCAATCAGCCCCAGCATTTT. This codes for CASRPGGAVNQPQHF.

The rearrangement joins TRBV3-1 (or the pseudogene TRBV3-2) to TRBJ1-3; TRBD1 agrees at 8 bases. The CDR3 is 17 residues long. V lost 0 bases to trimming and J lost 0 bases; unmatched junction nucleotides: 4. Germline-derived CDR1 and CDR2 are LGHDT and YNNKEL (reference sequence). CDR3 sequence reads: CASSQETGGGSGNTIYF. The CDR3 nucleotides read TGTGCCAGCAGCCAAGAAACAGGGGGAGGCTCTGGAAACACCATATATTTT.

The gene calls are TRBV7-9 and TRBJ2-5, with no clear D. The germline gives CDR1 SEHNR, CDR2 FQNEAQ (reference sequence). V lost 3 bases and J 5 bases, leaving 10 bases between the germline ends. The CDR3 covers 13 residues. In nucleotides, the CDR3 is TGTGCCAGCAGCTTTGCGGCCCCCGAGACCCAGTACTTC. Translation gives CASSFAAPETQYF.

The genes are TRBV7-9 and TRBJ1-2; TRBD1 might be the D (6 bases). Germline assignment: CDR1 SEHNR and CDR2 FQNEAQ (reference sequence). The V end was cut by 5 bases, the J end by 0 bases, with 13 bases between. This CDR3 is built from 15 residues. DNA for the CDR3: TGTGCCAGCAGCGCATGGACAGCGACTAACTATGGCTACACCTTC. Protein: CASSAWTATNYGYTF.

The chain links TRBV5-4 to TRBJ2-7, with a possible D match to TRBD2 (5 bases). Trimming removed 3 bases from V and 6 bases from J, with 10 bases in between. This CDR3 is 12 amino acids long. Germline V gene lookup returns CDR1 SGHNT and CDR2 YYREEE (reference sequence). CDR3 region: CASSSDFLEQYF. The CDR3 DNA is TGTGCCAGCAGCTCGGACTTTCTCGAGCAGTACTTC.

This chain uses TRBV5-1 with TRBJ1-1, with TRBD1 as a possible D gene (5 bases). V lost 2 bases to trimming and J lost 5 bases, with 19 bases between them. Germline CDR1 SGHRS, CDR2 YFSETQ. The CDR3 loop spans 16 amino acids. CDR3 loop: CASSFPQGGSKTEAFF. CDR3 DNA: TGCGCCAGCAGCTTTCCCCAGGGAGGGTCGAAAACTGAAGCTTTCTTT.

The chain recombines TRBV10-3 with TRBJ1-5; no clear D gene. The CDR3 contains 14 residues. The V gene's germline CDR1 is ENHRY and CDR2 SYGVKD. V lost 2 bases and J 7 bases, leaving 12 bases between the germline ends. CDR3 sequence reads: CAISERGPGQPQHF. The CDR3, as DNA: TGTGCCATCAGTGAGAGAGGGCCCGGGCAGCCCCAGCATTTT.

The genes are TRBV3-1 (or the pseudogene TRBV3-2) and TRBJ2-1; 11 bases are shared with TRBD2. Trimming cost V 4 bases and J 2 bases; bases outside gene matches: 4. This CDR3 contains 16 residues. CDR1 is LGHDT and CDR2 is YNNKEL in the germline V gene (reference sequence). CDR3 sequence (DNA): TGTGCCAGCAGCCCACTTAGCGGGGGGGCCTACAATGAGCAGTTCTTC. This translates into CASSPLSGGAYNEQFF.

CDR3 sequence: CASVMEQGAGEKLFF. For the CDR3, the DNA is TGTGCCAGCGTCATGGAGCAGGGGGCTGGTGAAAAACTGTTTTTT. The chain is built from TRBV2 and TRBJ1-4, with TRBD1 matching 8 bases. Trimming took 8 bases from V and 7 from J; bases not matched to a gene: 12. Germline CDR1 SNHLY, CDR2 FYNNEI. The CDR3 is 15 residues long.

The J gene is TRBJ2-7, the V gene TRBV28; D unresolved. The CDR3 covers 13 residues. Trimming stripped 3 bases from V and 4 bases from J, with 10 bases between. Germline V gene lookup returns CDR1 MDHEN and CDR2 SYDVKM. In DNA form, the CDR3 reads TGTGCCAGCAGTTTTTTACAGAATTACGAGCAGTACTTC. This codes for CASSFLQNYEQYF. Using reference TRBV28 and TRBJ2-7 for the parts outside the CDR3, the full variable domain is DVKVTQSSRYLVKRTGEKVFLECVQDMDHENMFWYRQDPGLGLRLIYFSYDVKMKEKGDIPEGYSVSREKKERFSLILESASTNQTSMYLCASSFLQNYEQYFGPGTRLTVT.

CDR3 nucleotide sequence: TGCGCCAGCAGCGGCGCACTAGCGGGAGTCAGCACAGATACGCAGTATTTT. It is translated as CASSGALAGVSTDTQYF. The chain uses TRBV5-1 and TRBJ2-3; TRBD2 matches at 11 bases. The V gene's germline CDR1 is SGHRS and CDR2 YFSETQ. The V segment lost 4 bases and the J segment 0 bases; nucleotides outside the gene matches: 7. The CDR3 runs 17 residues.

The chain links TRBV5-1 to TRBJ1-1, with 10 bases aligning to TRBD1. Germline V gene sequence: CDR1 SGHRS, CDR2 YFSETQ. V dropped 1 base and J dropped 6; count of bases not matched to a gene: 3. This CDR3 has 14 residues. The CDR3 loop is CASSLSGQGPEAFF. The CDR3 DNA reads TGCGCCAGCAGCTTGTCGGGACAGGGGCCTGAAGCTTTCTTT.

The J gene is TRBJ1-1, the V gene TRBV5-6; 8 nucleotides match TRBD1. J lost 3 bases, V lost 0 bases, and 4 bases had no gene match. The CDR3 has 15 amino acids. Germline lookup yields CDR1 SGHDT and CDR2 YYEEEE. As DNA, the CDR3 is TGTGCCAGCAGCTTGGCCGGGACAGGCCACACTGAAGCTTTCTTT. It translates to CASSLAGTGHTEAFF.

This chain joins TRBV24-1 and TRBJ1-2; 7 bases agree with TRBD1. V lost 2 bases and J lost 0; bases outside the gene matches: 5. Germline CDR1 KGHDR, CDR2 SFDVKD. The CDR3 spans 16 residues. DNA of the CDR3: TGTGCCACCAGTGATTATGGGACAGCTACTAACTATGGCTACACCTTC. Amino acid sequence: CATSDYGTATNYGYTF.

The rearrangement joins TRBV6-2 or TRBV6-3 to TRBJ2-5; 11 bases are shared with TRBD2. Per germline, CDR1 MNHEY and CDR2 SVGEGT. The CDR3 spans 16 residues. J gave up 4 bases and V 2 bases, and 6 bases lay outside the gene matches. The CDR3 spells CASSYQASGGIETQYF. The CDR3 nucleotides are TGTGCCAGCAGTTACCAGGCTAGCGGGGGGATAGAGACCCAGTACTTC.